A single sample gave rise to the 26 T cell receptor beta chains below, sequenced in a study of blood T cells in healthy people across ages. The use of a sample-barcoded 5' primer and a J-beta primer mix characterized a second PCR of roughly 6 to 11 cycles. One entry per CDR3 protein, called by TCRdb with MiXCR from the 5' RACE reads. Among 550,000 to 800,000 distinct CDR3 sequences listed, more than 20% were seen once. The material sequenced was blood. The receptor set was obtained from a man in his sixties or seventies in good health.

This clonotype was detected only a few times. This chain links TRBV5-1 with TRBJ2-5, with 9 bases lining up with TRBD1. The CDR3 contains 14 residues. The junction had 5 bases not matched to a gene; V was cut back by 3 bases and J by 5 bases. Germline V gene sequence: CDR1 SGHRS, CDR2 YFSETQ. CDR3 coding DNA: TGCGCCAGCAGCTCCCCCGACAGGGGGGAGACCCAGTACTTC. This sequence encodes CASSSPDRGETQYF.

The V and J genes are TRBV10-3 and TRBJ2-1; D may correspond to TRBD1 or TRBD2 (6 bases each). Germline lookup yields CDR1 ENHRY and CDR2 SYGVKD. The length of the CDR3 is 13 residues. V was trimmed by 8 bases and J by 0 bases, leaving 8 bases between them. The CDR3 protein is CAIPGASYNEQFF. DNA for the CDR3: TGTGCCATCCCGGGGGCCTCCTACAATGAGCAGTTCTTC.

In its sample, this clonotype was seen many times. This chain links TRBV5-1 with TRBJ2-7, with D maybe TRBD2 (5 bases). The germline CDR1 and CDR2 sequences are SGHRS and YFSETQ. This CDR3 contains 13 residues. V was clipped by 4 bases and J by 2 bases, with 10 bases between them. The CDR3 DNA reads TGCGCCAGCAGCGAGTCGGGGACCTACGAGCAGTACTTC. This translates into CASSESGTYEQYF.

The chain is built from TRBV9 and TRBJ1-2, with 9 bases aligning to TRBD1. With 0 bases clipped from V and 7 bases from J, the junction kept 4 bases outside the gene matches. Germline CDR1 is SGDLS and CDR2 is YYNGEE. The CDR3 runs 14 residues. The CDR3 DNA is TGTGCCAGCAGCGTAGAACAGGGGGCGAGTGGCTACACCTTC. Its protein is CASSVEQGASGYTF.

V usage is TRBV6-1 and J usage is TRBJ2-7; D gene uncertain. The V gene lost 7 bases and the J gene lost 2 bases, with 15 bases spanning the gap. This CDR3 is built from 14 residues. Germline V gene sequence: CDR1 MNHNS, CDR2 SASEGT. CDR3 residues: CASISPLPAYEQYF. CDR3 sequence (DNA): TGTGCCAGCATTTCCCCGCTGCCTGCCTACGAGCAGTACTTC.

The CDR3 nucleotides read TGTGCCAGCAGCCGCGCACCGAGCCCCGCGGCTTTCTTT. Translated, it gives CASSRAPSPAAFF. The chain is built from TRBV3-1 and TRBJ1-1; D not resolved. V shed 4 bases and J shed 11 bases, with 17 bases lying between them. CDR1 and CDR2 (germline): LGHDT, YNNKEL (reference sequence). The CDR3 spans 13 residues.

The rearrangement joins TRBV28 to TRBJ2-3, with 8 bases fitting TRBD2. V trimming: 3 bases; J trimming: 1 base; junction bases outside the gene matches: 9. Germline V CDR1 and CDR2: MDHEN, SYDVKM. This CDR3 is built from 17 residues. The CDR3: CASSLAIGGAGTDTQYF. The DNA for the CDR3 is TGTGCCAGCAGTTTGGCAATCGGGGGGGCTGGCACAGATACGCAGTATTTT.

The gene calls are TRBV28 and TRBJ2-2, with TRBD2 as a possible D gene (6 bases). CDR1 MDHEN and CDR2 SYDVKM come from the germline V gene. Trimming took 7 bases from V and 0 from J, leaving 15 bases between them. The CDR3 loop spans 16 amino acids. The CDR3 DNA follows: TGTGCCAGCAATTCCGGGGGTCGACCGAACACCGGGGAGCTGTTTTTT. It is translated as CASNSGGRPNTGELFF.

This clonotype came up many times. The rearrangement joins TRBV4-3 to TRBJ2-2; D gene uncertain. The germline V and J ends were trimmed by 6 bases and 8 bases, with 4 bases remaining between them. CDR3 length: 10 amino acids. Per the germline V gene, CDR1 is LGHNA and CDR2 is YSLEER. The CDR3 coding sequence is TGCGCCAGCAGTGCGGGGGAGCTGTTTTTT. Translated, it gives CASSAGELFF.

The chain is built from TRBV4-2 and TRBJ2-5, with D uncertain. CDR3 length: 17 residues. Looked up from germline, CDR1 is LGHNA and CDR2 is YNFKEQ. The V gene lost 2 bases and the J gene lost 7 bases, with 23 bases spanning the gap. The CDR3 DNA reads TGTGCCAGCAGCCAAACCTTGACTGGTAGCAAACCAAGGACCCAGTACTTC. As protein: CASSQTLTGSKPRTQYF.

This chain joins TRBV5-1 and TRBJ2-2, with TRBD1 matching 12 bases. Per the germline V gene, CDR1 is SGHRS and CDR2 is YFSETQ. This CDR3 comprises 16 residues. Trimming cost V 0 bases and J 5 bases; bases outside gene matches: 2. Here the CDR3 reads CASSLGDRGRTGELFF. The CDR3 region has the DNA TGCGCCAGCAGCTTGGGGGACAGGGGGCGAACCGGGGAGCTGTTTTTT.

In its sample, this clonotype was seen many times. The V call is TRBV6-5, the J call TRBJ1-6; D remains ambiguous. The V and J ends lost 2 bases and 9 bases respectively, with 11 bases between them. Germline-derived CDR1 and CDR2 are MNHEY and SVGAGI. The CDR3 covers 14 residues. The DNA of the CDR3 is TGTGCCAGCAGTTACGAGCCAACAATTTCACCCCTCCACTTT. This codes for CASSYEPTISPLHF.

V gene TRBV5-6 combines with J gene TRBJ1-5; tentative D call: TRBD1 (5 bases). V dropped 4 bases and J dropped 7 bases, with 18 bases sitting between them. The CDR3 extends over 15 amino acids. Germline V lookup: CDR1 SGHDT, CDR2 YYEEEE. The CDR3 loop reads CASSLEIRGWQPQHF. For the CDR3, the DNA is TGTGCCAGCAGCCTCGAAATAAGGGGCTGGCAGCCCCAGCATTTT.

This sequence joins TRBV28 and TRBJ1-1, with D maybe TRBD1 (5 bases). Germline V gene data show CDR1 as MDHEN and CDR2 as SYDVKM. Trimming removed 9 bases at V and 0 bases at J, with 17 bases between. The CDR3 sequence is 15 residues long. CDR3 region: CASPRAGSMNTEAFF. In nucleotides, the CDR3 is TGTGCCAGTCCAAGGGCAGGGTCGATGAACACTGAAGCTTTCTTT.

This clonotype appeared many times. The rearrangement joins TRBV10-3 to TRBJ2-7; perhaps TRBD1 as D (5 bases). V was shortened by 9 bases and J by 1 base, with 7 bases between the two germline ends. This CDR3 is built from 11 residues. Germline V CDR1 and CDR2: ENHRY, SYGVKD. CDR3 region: CAIGQSYEQYF. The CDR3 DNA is TGTGCCATAGGACAATCCTACGAGCAGTACTTC.

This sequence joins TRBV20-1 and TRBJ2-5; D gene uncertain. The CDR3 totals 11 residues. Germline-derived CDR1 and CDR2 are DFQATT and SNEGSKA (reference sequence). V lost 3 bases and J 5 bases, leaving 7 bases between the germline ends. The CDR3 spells CSASRLETQYF. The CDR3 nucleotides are TGCAGTGCTAGTAGATTGGAGACCCAGTACTTC.

CDR3 in amino acids: CASSPGQGEIYEQYV. The CDR3 DNA follows: TGTGCCAGCTCACCTGGACAGGGTGAGATTTACGAGCAGTACGTC. The gene calls are TRBV18 and TRBJ2-5; 8 nucleotides match TRBD1. The J call is doubtful: the DNA matches TRBJ2-7 better. The germline V gene encodes CDR1 KGHSH and CDR2 LQKENI. This CDR3 spans 15 amino acids.

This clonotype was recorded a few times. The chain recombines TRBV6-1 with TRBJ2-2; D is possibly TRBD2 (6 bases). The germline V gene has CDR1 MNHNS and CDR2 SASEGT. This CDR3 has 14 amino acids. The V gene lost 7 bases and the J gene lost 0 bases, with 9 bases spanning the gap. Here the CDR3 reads CASKEGSNTGELFF. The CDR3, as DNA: TGTGCCAGCAAGGAGGGATCGAACACCGGGGAGCTGTTTTTT.

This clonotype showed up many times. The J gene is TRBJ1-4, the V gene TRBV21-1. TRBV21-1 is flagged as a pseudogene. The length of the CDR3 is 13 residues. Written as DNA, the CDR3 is TGTGCCAGCAGCAATCAGGAGAATGAAAAACCGTTTTTT. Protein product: CASSNQENEKPFF.

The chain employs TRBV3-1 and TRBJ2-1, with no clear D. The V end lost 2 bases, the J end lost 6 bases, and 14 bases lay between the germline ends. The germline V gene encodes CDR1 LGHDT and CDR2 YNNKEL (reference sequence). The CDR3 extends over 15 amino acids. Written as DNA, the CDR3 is TGTGCCAGCAGCCAATTGGTAGGGATCGGCAATGAGCAGTTCTTC. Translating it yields CASSQLVGIGNEQFF.

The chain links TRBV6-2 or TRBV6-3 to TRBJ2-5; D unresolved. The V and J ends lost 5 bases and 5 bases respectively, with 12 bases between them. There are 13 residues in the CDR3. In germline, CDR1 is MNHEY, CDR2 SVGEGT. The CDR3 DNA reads TGTGCCAGCAGTCTCGTACTTTGGGAGACCCAGTACTTC. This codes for CASSLVLWETQYF.

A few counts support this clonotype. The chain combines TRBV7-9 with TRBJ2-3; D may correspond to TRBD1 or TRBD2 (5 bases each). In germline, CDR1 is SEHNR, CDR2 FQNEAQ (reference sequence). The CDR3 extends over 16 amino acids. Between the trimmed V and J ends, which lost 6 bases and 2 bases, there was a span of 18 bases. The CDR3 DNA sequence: TGTGCCAGCAGTGCCTTAGGGACCGCCAACACAGATACGCAGTATTTT. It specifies CASSALGTANTDTQYF.

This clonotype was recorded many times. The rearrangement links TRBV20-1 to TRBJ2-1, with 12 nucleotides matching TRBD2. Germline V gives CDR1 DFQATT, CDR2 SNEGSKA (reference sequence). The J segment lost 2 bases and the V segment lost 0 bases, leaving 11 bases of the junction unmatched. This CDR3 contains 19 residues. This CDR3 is CSARDKVLAGGGAYNEQFF. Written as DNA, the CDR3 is TGCAGTGCTAGAGATAAAGTACTAGCGGGAGGAGGGGCCTACAATGAGCAGTTCTTC.

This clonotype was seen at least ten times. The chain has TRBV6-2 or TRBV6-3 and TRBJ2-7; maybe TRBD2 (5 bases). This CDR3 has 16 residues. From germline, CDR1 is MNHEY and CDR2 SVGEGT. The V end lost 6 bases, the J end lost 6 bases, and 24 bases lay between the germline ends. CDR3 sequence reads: CASRTEYGNGLREQYF. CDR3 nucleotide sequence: TGTGCCAGCAGAACCGAGTACGGGAACGGCCTCCGCGAGCAGTACTTC.

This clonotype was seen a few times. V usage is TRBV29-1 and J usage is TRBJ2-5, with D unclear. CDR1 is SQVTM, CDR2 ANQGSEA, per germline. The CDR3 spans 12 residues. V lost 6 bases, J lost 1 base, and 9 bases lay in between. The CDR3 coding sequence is TGCAGCGTCACCTTGGGCCAAGAGACCCAGTACTTC. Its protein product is CSVTLGQETQYF.

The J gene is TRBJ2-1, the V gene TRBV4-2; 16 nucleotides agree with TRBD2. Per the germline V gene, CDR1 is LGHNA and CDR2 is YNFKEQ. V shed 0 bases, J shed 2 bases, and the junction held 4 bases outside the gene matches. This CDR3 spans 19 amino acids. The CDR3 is CASSQEPGLAGGPYNEQFF. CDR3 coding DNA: TGTGCCAGCAGCCAAGAGCCGGGACTAGCGGGAGGGCCCTACAATGAGCAGTTCTTC.